This T cell receptor beta chain was identified during a study of blood T cells in healthy people across ages. The CDR3 totals 13 residues. Germline lookup yields CDR1 ENHRY and CDR2 SYGVKD. The V gene lost 4 bases and the J gene lost 3 bases, with 4 bases spanning the gap. A second PCR, run for about 7 to 11 cycles, used a sample-barcoded 5' primer plus a J-beta primer mix. TCRdb reprocessed the 5' RACE reads via MiXCR and lists one record per CDR3 protein. This table holds hundreds of thousands of distinct CDR3 sequences, 62% found once. Comments on this clonotype: Its antigen is currently unknown.

Study outcomes and limitations: Greater diversity and more naive CD4+ cells were seen in long-lived donors than in aged donors.

Material: blood. The genes are TRBV10-3 and TRBJ1-6; no reliable D call. The sequence came from a man aged 25-45 years in good health. This CDR3 reads CAISGHYNSPLHF. The CDR3 DNA reads as TGTGCCATCAGTGGACACTATAATTCACCCCTCCACTTT.